This T cell receptor (beta chain) stems from a study of T cell clonotyping in hematopoietic cell transplantation. Study context: Cytoreduction preceded collection of pretransplant recipient samples.

Libraries were prepared by immunoSEQ multiplex PCR; TCRdb keeps only in-frame clonotypes and omits some of them. The table includes about 9,000 clones, roughly 80% detected once. Findings of the study overall: Pathologically expanded recipient clonotypes increased progressively from day 30 to day 180 as diversity fell. At the given depth, recipient repertoires were over 97% de novo clonotypes.

Time point described: recipient sample about 28 days before transplant, after cytoreduction. In regard to this clone: The antigen is undetermined.

This CDR3 has 16 residues. The germline V gene encodes CDR1 LNHDA and CDR2 SQIVND (reference sequence). With V trimmed by 2 bases and J by 3 bases, 4 bases remained unmatched. The clonotype was recovered from a man aged 55 to 70 with acute myeloid leukemia. Some clones in this sample may be carry-over from other donors' samples. The source material was peripheral blood mononuclear cells, sampled before stem cell transplant. V and J are TRBV19 and TRBJ1-5; 10 nucleotides match TRBD1. The CDR3 bases are TGTGCCAGTAGTATATCGGGGACAGGGGTCAATCAGCCCCAGCATTTT. The encoded protein is CASSISGTGVNQPQHF.